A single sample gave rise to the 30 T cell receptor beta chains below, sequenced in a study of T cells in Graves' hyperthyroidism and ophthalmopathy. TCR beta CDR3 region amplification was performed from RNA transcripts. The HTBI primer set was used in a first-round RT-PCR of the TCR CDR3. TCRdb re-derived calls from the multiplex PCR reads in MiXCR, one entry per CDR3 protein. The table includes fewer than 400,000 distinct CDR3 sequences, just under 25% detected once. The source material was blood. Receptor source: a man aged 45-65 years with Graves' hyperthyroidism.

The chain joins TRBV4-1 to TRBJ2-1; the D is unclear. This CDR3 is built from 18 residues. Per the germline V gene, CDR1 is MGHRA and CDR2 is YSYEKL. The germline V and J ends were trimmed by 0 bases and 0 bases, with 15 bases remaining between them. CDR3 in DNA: TGCGCCAGCAGCCAAGAATATTCGGGCCTTAGCTCCTACAATGAGCAGTTCTTC. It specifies CASSQEYSGLSSYNEQFF.

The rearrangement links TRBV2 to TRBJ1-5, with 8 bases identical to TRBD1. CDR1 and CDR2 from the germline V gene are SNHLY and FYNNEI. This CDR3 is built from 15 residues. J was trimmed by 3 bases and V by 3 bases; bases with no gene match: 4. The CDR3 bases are TGTGCCAGCAGTGAGGACAGGGCAAACAATCAGCCCCAGCATTTT. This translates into CASSEDRANNQPQHF.

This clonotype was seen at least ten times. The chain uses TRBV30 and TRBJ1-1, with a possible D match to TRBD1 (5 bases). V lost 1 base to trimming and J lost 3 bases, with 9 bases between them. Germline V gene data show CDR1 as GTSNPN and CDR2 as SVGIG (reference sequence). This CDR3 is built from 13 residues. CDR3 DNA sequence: TGTGCCTGGAGTGCGTTGGGGGACACTGAAGCTTTCTTT. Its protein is CAWSALGDTEAFF.

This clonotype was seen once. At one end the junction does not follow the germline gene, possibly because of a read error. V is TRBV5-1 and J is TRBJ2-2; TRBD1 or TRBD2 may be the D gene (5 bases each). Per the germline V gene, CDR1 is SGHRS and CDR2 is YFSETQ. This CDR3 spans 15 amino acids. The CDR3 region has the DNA TGCGCCAGCAGCTTGGGCCAGGGAGACACCGGGGAGCTGGTTTTT. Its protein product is CASSLGQGDTGELVF.

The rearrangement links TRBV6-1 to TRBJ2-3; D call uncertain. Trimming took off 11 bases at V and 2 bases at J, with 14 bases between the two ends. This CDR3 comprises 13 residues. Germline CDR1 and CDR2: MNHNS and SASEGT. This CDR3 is CAARTENTDTQYF. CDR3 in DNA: TGTGCCGCGAGGACGGAGAACACAGATACGCAGTATTTT.

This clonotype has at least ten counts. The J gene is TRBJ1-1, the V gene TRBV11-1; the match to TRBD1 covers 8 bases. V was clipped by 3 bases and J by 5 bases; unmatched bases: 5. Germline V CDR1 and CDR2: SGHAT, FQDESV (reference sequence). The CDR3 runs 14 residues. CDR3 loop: CASSFGRGQTEAFF. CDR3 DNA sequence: TGTGCCAGCAGCTTCGGCAGGGGGCAAACTGAAGCTTTCTTT.

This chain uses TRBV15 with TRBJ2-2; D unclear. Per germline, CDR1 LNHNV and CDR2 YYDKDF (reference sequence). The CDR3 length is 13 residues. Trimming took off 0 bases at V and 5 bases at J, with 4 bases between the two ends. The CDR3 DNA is TGTGCCACCAGCAGAGAGGAGACCGGGGAGCTGTTTTTT. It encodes CATSREETGELFF.

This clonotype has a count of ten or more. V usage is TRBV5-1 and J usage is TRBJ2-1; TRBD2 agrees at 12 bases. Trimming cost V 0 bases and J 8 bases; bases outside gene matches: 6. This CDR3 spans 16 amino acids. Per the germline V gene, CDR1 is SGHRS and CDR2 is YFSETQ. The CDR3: CASSLGLAGGQDEQFF. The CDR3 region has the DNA TGCGCCAGCAGCTTGGGGCTAGCGGGAGGGCAGGATGAGCAGTTCTTC.

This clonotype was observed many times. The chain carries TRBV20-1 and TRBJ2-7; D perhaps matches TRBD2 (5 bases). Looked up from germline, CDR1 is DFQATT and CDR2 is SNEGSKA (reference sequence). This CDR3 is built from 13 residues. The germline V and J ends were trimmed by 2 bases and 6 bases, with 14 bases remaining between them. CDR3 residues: CSARLDLGVEQYF. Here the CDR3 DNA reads TGCAGTGCTAGACTGGACCTGGGAGTCGAGCAGTACTTC.

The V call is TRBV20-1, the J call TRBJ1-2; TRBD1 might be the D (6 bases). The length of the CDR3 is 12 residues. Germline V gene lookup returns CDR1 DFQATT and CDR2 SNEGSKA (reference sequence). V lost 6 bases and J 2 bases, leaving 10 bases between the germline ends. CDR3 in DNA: TGCAGTGCCCGACAGGCAAACTATGGCTACACCTTC. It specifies CSARQANYGYTF.

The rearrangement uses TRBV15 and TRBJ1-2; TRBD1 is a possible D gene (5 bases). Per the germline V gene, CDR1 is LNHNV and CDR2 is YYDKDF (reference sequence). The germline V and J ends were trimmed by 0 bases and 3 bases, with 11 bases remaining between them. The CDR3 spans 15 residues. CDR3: CATSRDPQGHYGYTF. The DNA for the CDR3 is TGTGCCACCAGCAGAGACCCCCAGGGTCACTATGGCTACACCTTC.

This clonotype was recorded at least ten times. CDR3 in DNA: TGTGCCAGCAGGTTGTCAGCGGGAGGTGGTGAGCAGTTCTTC. It specifies CASRLSAGGGEQFF. The chain combines TRBV7-9 with TRBJ2-1; 9 positions agree with TRBD2. V was clipped by 6 bases and J by 9 bases; unmatched bases: 9. The germline V gene has CDR1 SEHNR and CDR2 FQNEAQ (reference sequence). The CDR3 consists of 14 residues.

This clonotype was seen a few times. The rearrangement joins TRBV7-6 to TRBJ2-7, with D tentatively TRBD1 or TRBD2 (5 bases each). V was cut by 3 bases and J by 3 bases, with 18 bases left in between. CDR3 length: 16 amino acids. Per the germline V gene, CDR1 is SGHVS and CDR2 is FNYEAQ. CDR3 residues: CASSLGTSDSYYEQYF. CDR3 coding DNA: TGTGCCAGCAGCTTGGGGACCTCAGATAGCTACTACGAGCAGTACTTC.

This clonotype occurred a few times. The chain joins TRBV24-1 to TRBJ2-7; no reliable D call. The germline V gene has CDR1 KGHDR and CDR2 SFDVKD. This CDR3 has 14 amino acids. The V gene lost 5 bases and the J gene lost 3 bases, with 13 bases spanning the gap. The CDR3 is CATSVMDPSYEQYF. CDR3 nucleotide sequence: TGTGCCACCAGTGTTATGGACCCAAGCTACGAGCAGTACTTC.

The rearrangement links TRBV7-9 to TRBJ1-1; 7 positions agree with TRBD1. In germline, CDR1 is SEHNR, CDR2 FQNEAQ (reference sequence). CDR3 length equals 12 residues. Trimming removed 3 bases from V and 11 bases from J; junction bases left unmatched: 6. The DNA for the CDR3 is TGTGCCAGCAGCTTTAGCACAGGGGCCGCTTTCTTT. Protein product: CASSFSTGAAFF.

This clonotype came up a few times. The CDR3 nucleotides are TGTGCCTGGAGTCACTCAGACCTGGCAGGAGGCTACACCTTC. It is translated as CAWSHSDLAGGYTF. The genes are TRBV30 and TRBJ1-2; D unresolved. CDR3 length: 14 amino acids. V dropped 2 bases and J dropped 8 bases, with 18 bases sitting between them. Per the germline V gene, CDR1 is GTSNPN and CDR2 is SVGIG (reference sequence).

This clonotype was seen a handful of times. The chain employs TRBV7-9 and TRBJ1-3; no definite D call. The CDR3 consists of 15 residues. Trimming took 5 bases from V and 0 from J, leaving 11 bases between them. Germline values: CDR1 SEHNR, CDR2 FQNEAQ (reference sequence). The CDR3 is CASSPAGSSGNTIYF. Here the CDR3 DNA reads TGTGCCAGCAGCCCGGCGGGGAGCTCTGGAAACACCATATATTTT.

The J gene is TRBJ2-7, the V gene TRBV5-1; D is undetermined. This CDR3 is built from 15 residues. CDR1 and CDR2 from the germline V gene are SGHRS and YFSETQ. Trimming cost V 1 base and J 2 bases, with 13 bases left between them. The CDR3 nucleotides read TGCGCCAGCAGCTTGAACGCCGGACGGACCTACGAGCAGTACTTC. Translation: CASSLNAGRTYEQYF.

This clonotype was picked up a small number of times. As DNA, the CDR3 is TGTGCCATCAAATTCGGGACTGAGCAGTTCTTC. Amino acid sequence: CAIKFGTEQFF. J is TRBJ2-1 and V is TRBV10-3, with D perhaps given as TRBD1 or TRBD2 (5 bases each). Trimming left V 7 bases short and J 9 bases short, with 10 bases between. The CDR3 covers 11 residues. Germline CDR1 reads ENHRY; CDR2 reads SYGVKD.

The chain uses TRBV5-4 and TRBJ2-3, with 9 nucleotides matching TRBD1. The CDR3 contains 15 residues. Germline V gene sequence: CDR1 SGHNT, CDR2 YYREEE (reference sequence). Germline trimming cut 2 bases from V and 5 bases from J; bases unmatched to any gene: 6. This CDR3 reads CASSLSGQGIDTQYF. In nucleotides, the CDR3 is TGTGCCAGCAGCTTATCGGGACAGGGTATAGATACGCAGTATTTT.

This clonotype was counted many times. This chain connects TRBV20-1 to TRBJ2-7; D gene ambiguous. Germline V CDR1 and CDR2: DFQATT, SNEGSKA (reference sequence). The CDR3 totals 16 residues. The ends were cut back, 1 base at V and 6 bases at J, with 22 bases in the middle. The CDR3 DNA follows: TGCAGTGCTAGAGGCCCAATGGGCGGTGTAAGGAGCGAGCAGTACTTC. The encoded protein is CSARGPMGGVRSEQYF.

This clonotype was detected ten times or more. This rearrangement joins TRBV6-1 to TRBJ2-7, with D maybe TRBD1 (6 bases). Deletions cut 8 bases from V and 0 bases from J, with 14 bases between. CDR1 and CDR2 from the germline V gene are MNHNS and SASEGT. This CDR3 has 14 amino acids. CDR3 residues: CASRQGPNSYEQYF. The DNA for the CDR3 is TGTGCCAGCCGCCAGGGGCCCAACTCCTACGAGCAGTACTTC.

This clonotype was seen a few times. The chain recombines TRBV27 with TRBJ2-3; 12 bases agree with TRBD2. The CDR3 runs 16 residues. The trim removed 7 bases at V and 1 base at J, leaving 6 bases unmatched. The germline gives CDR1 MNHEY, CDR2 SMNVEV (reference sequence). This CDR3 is CASTTRLAGGTDTQYF. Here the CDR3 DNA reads TGTGCCAGCACCACCCGACTAGCGGGGGGCACAGATACGCAGTATTTT.

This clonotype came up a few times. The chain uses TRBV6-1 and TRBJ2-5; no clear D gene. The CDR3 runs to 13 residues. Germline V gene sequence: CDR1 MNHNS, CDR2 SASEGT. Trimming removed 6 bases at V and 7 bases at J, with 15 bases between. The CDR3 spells CASRPAEWVTQYF. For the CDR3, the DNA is TGTGCCAGCAGACCCGCGGAGTGGGTGACCCAGTACTTC.

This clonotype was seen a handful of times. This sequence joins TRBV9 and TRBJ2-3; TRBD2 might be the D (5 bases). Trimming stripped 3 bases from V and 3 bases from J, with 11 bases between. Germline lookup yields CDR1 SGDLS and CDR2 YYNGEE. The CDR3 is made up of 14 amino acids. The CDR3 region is CASSGLEGTDTQYF. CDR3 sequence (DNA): TGTGCCAGCAGCGGGCTCGAGGGAACAGATACGCAGTATTTT.

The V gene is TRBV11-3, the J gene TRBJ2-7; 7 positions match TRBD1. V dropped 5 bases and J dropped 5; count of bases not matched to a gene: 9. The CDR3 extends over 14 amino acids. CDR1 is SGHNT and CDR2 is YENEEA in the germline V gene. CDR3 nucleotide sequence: TGTGCCAGCAGCCCGACGGCCGGACAGGACGAGCAGTACTTC. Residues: CASSPTAGQDEQYF.

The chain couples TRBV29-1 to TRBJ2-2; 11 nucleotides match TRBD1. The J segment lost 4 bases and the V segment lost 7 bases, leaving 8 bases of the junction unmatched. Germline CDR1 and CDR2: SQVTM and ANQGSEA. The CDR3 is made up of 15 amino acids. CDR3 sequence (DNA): TGCAGCGCCGAGAGGGGGACAGGGGGCACCGGGGAGCTGTTTTTT. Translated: CSAERGTGGTGELFF.

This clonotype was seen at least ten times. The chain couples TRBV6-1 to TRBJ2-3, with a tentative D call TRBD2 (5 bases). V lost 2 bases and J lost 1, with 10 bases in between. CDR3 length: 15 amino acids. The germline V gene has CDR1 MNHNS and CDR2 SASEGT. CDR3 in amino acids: CASSEQLGGTDTQYF. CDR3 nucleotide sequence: TGTGCCAGCAGTGAACAACTAGGAGGCACAGATACGCAGTATTTT.

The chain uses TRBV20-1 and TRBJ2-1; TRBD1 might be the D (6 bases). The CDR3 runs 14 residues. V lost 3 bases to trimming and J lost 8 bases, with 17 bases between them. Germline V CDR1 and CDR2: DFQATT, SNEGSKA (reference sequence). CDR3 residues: CSARSGTHRDEQFF. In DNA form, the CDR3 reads TGCAGTGCTAGGTCCGGGACCCACAGGGATGAGCAGTTCTTC.

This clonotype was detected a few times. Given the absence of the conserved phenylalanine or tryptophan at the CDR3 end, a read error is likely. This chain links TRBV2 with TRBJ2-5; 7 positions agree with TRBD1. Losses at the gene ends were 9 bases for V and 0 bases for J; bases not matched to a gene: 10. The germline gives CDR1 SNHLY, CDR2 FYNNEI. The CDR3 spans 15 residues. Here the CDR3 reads CASALKTGDQETQYL. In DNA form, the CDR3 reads TGTGCCAGTGCCCTTAAAACAGGGGACCAAGAGACCCAGTACCTC.